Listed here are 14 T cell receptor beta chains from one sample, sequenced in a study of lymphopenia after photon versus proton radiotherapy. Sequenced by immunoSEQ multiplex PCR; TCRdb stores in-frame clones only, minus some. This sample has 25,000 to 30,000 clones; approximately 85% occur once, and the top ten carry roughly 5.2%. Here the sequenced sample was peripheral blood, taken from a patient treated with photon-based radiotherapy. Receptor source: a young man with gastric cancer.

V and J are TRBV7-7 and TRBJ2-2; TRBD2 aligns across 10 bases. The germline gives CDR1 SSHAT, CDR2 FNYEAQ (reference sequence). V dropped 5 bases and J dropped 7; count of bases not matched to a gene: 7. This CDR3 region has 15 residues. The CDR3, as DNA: TGTGCCAGCAGCCCAAAGCGGGGGGGCGGCGGGGAGCTGTTTTTT. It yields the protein CASSPKRGGGGELFF.

The CDR3 reads CASSFGLDRTQYF. The CDR3 coding sequence is TGTGCCAGCAGTTTTGGGCTAGACCGTACGCAGTATTTT. The chain combines TRBV28 with TRBJ2-3; D is unclear. The ends were cut back, 3 bases at V and 8 bases at J, with 12 bases in the middle. The CDR3 runs 13 residues. The germline CDR1 and CDR2 sequences are MDHEN and SYDVKM.

DNA of the CDR3: TGTGCCAGCAGTTACGGGGGGCGGGGCCAAGAGACCCAGTACTTC. This translates into CASSYGGRGQETQYF. The chain has TRBV6-9 and TRBJ2-5, with a weak D call TRBD2 (7 bases). CDR1 MNHGY and CDR2 SVAAGI come from the germline V gene. The CDR3 is made up of 15 amino acids. Trimming cost V 3 bases and J 1 base, with 12 bases left between them.

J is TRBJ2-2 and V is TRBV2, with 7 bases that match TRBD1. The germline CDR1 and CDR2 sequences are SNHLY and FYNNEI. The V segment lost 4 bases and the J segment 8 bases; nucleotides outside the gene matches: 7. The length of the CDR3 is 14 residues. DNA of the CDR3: TGTGCCAGCAGTGTTGAGGGGGCGACTGGGGAGCTGTTTTTT. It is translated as CASSVEGATGELFF.

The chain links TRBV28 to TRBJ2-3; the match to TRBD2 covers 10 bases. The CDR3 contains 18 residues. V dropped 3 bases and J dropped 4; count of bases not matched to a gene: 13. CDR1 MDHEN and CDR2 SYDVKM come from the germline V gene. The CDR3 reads CASSFHSQREGRADTQYF. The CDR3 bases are TGTGCCAGCAGTTTCCACTCACAGCGGGAGGGCAGGGCAGATACGCAGTATTTT.

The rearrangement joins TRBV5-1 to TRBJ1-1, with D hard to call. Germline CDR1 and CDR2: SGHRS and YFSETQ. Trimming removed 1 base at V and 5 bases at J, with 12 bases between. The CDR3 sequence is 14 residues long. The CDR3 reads CASSLTLSRTEAFF. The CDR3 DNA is TGCGCCAGCAGCTTGACCCTTAGTAGGACTGAAGCTTTCTTT.

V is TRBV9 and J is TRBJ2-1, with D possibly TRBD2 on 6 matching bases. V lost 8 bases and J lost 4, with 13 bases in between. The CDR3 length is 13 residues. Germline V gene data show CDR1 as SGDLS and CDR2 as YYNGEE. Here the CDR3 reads CASAPSAYNEQFF. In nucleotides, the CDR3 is TGTGCCAGTGCGCCTAGCGCTTACAATGAGCAGTTCTTC. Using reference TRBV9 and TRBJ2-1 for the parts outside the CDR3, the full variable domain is DSGVTQTPKHLITATGQRVTLRCSPRSGDLSVYWYQQSLDQGLQFLIQYYNGEERAKGNILERFSAQQFPDLHSELNLSSLELGDSALYFCASAPSAYNEQFFGPGTRLTVL.

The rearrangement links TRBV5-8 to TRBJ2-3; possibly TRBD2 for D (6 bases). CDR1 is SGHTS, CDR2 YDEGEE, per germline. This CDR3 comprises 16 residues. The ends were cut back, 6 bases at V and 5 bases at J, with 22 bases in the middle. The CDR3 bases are TGTGCCAGCACCGGGGGACGGGTGCTAAGTCTAGATACGCAGTATTTT. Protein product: CASTGGRVLSLDTQYF.

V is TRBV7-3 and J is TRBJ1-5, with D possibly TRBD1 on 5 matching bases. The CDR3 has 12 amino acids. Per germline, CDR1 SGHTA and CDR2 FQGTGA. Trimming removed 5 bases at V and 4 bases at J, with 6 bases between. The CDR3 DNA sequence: TGTGCCAGCAGCACAGGAAATCAGCCCCAGCATTTT. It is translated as CASSTGNQPQHF.

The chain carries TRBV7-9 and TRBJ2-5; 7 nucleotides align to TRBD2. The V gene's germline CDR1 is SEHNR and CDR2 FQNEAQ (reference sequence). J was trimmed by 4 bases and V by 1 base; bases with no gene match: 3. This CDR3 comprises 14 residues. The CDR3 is CASSLVGGRETQYF. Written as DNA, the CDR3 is TGTGCCAGCAGCTTAGTGGGGGGGAGAGAGACCCAGTACTTC.

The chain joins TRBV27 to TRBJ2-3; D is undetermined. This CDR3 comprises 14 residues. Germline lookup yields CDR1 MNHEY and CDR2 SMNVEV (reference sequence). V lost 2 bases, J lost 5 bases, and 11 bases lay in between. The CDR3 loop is CASSLSRAVDTQYF. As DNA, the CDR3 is TGTGCCAGCAGTTTAAGTCGTGCGGTAGATACGCAGTATTTT.

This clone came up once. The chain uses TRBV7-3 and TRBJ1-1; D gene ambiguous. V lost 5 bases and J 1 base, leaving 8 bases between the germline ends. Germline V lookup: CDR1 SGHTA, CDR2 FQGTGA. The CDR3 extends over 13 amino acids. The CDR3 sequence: CASSVRKNTEAFF. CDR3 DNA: TGTGCCAGCAGCGTCCGGAAGAACACTGAAGCTTTCTTT.

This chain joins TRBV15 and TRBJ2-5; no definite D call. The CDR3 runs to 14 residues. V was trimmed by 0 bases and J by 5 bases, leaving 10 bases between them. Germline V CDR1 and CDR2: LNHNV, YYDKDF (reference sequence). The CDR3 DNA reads TGTGCCACCAGCAGAGATCACAGCTCGGAGACCCAGTACTTC. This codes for CATSRDHSSETQYF.

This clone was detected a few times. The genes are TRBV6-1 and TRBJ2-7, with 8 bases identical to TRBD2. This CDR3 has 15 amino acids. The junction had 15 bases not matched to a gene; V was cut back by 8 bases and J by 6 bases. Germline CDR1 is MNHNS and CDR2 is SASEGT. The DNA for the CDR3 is TGTGCCAGCCGCCGGGGGGGAGGGGGAAAGGGCGAGCAGTACTTC. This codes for CASRRGGGGKGEQYF.